The 11 T cell receptor beta chains below were found in one sample sequenced in a study of blood T cell repertoires in COVID-19. Generated by immunoSEQ multiplex PCR, the TCRdb table keeps only in-frame clones and is missing some. The sample carries 230,000 or so clones, around 82% recorded once. Sequencing used PBMCs or T cells enriched from blood (not recorded which). All receptors come from a man between 50 and 59 years old who had recovered from COVID-19.

This chain uses TRBV2 with TRBJ1-1; 10 bases match TRBD1. Germline-derived CDR1 and CDR2 are SNHLY and FYNNEI. J gave up 1 base and V 1 base, and 3 bases lay outside the gene matches. The CDR3 consists of 16 residues. Here the CDR3 reads CASSEGWDRGNTEAFF. The CDR3 bases are TGTGCCAGCAGTGAAGGCTGGGACAGGGGGAACACTGAAGCTTTCTTT.

The V gene is TRBV5-1, the J gene TRBJ1-2; 8 positions match TRBD1. Losses at the gene ends were 4 bases for V and 0 bases for J; bases not matched to a gene: 8. CDR1 is SGHRS, CDR2 YFSETQ, per germline. CDR3 length equals 16 residues. DNA of the CDR3: TGCGCCAGCAGCGCGAGGGACAGGACCGCTAACTATGGCTACACCTTC. This gives the protein CASSARDRTANYGYTF. Filled out from reference TRBV5-1 and TRBJ1-2, the complete variable domain reads KAGVTQTPRYLIKTRGQQVTLSCSPISGHRSVSWYQQTPGQGLQFLFEYFSETQRNKGNFPGRFSGRQFSNSRSEMNVSTLELGDSALYLCASSARDRTANYGYTFGSGTRLTVV.

The J gene is TRBJ2-7, the V gene TRBV28; 8 bases are a match to TRBD1. Germline CDR1 is MDHEN and CDR2 is SYDVKM. The junction had 10 bases not matched to a gene; V was cut back by 8 bases and J by 1 base. CDR3 length: 15 amino acids. CDR3 nucleotides: TGTGCCAGCCGGTTTATGAGGACAGGGTCCTACGAGCAGTACTTC. This translates into CASRFMRTGSYEQYF.

The chain has TRBV7-6 and TRBJ1-1, with TRBD1 as a possible D gene (5 bases). CDR1 is SGHVS and CDR2 is FNYEAQ in the germline V gene. The V end was cut by 2 bases, the J end by 0 bases, with 10 bases between. The CDR3 totals 15 residues. In nucleotides, the CDR3 is TGTGCCAGCAGCTTAAGCAGGGCGGTGAACACTGAAGCTTTCTTT. Amino acids: CASSLSRAVNTEAFF.

This chain connects TRBV7-2 to TRBJ2-2; 8 nucleotides agree with TRBD1. CDR3 length: 15 residues. Germline lookup yields CDR1 SGHTA and CDR2 FQGNSA. Trimming took 5 bases from V and 6 from J; bases not matched to a gene: 8. CDR3: CASSPAGGRAGELFF. The CDR3 bases are TGTGCCAGCAGCCCGGCAGGGGGCAGAGCCGGGGAGCTGTTTTTT.

This rearrangement joins TRBV4-1 to TRBJ1-2; no clear D. Per germline, CDR1 MGHRA and CDR2 YSYEKL. This CDR3 is built from 15 residues. Trimming took off 0 bases at V and 2 bases at J, with 10 bases between the two ends. CDR3 residues: CASSQEVGGNYGYTF. CDR3 bases: TGCGCCAGCAGCCAAGAAGTCGGCGGGAACTATGGCTACACCTTC.

The chain has TRBV5-1 and TRBJ1-2; the D gene is possibly TRBD1 (5 bases). V lost 0 bases to trimming and J lost 4 bases, with 10 bases between them. CDR3 length equals 14 residues. Germline V lookup: CDR1 SGHRS, CDR2 YFSETQ. The CDR3 spells CASSLGQRGYGYTF. The CDR3 bases are TGCGCCAGCAGCTTGGGACAGAGAGGCTATGGCTACACCTTC. Complete variable domain (other parts from reference TRBV5-1 and TRBJ1-2): KAGVTQTPRYLIKTRGQQVTLSCSPISGHRSVSWYQQTPGQGLQFLFEYFSETQRNKGNFPGRFSGRQFSNSRSEMNVSTLELGDSALYLCASSLGQRGYGYTFGSGTRLTVV.

This rearrangement joins TRBV5-1 to TRBJ1-4; D is undetermined. The V end lost 2 bases, the J end lost 3 bases, and 8 bases lay between the germline ends. The CDR3 runs to 14 residues. The germline CDR1 and CDR2 sequences are SGHRS and YFSETQ. The CDR3: CASSLERANEKLFF. CDR3 nucleotide sequence: TGCGCCAGCAGCTTAGAGCGGGCTAATGAAAAACTGTTTTTT.

The chain links TRBV25-1 to TRBJ1-1, with D perhaps TRBD1 (5 bases). The CDR3 consists of 15 residues. Germline V gene sequence: CDR1 MGHDK, CDR2 SYGVNS. The V and J ends lost 2 bases and 0 bases respectively, with 10 bases between them. CDR3 nucleotide sequence: TGTGCCAGCAGTGAACAGGGCCTCATGAACACTGAAGCTTTCTTT. This translates into CASSEQGLMNTEAFF.

J is TRBJ1-5 and V is TRBV15, with TRBD1 matching 7 bases. CDR3 length equals 15 residues. V was pared by 0 bases and J by 8 bases, with 7 bases of the junction left unmatched. Germline V lookup: CDR1 LNHNV, CDR2 YYDKDF (reference sequence). The CDR3, as DNA: TGTGCCACCAGCAGAGATCTGGAAGGGGGCAAGCCCCAGCATTTT. Translating gives CATSRDLEGGKPQHF.

The chain links TRBV18 to TRBJ2-7; 7 bases align to TRBD2. CDR1 and CDR2 from the germline V gene are KGHSH and LQKENI. Germline trimming cut 3 bases from V and 3 bases from J; bases unmatched to any gene: 8. The CDR3 is 15 residues long. The CDR3 DNA reads TGTGCCAGCTCACCCTCGGGCGGGAGTAGCTACGAGCAGTACTTC. It encodes CASSPSGGSSYEQYF.